What follows are 15 T cell receptor beta chains derived from one specimen sequenced in a study of regulatory T cells in long-lasting Graves disease. Time point defined: newly diagnosed GD, antithyroid drugs for less than 3 months. PBMC RNA was the source of the TCR library. Arm-PCR of CDR3 regions and iRepertoire HTBI primers were the basis on which TCR beta libraries were built. MiXCR, applied by TCRdb to the multiplex PCR reads, yields one record per CDR3 protein. The sample carries a few hundred thousand distinct CDR3 sequences, 20% recorded once. The specimen comprised peripheral blood mononuclear cells (PBMCs), sampled at new diagnosis, from a patient treated with antithyroid drugs. Receptors originate from a female donor with Graves disease.

A word on this clonotype: This likely came from a read error, as a far larger clone is one base away. This chain links TRBV5-1 with TRBJ2-1; D gene unclear. The J call may be wrong; the DNA end is better matched by TRBJ2-3. The CDR3 sequence is 13 residues long. Looked up from germline, CDR1 is SGHRS and CDR2 is YFSETQ. CDR3: CASSRDTADTQYF. The CDR3 nucleotides read TGCGCCAGCAGCCGAGACACCGCAGATACGCAGTATTTT.

The chain employs TRBV10-2 and TRBJ1-2; no clear D. The CDR3 is 13 residues long. From germline, CDR1 is WSHSY and CDR2 SAAADI. V lost 4 bases to trimming and J lost 4 bases, with 10 bases between them. This CDR3 is CASSATAFYGYTF. In DNA, the CDR3 is TGCGCCAGCAGTGCCACAGCGTTCTATGGCTACACCTTC.

This clonotype is large (0.1 to 1%) within its sample. DNA for the CDR3: TGTGCCAGCATTCAGACTAGCGGGTTAGGTGAGCAGTTCTTC. Amino acids: CASIQTSGLGEQFF. The gene calls are TRBV28 and TRBJ2-1, with 10 bases identical to TRBD2. CDR1 and CDR2 from the germline V gene are MDHEN and SYDVKM. The CDR3 runs 14 residues. The junction had 9 bases not matched to a gene; V was cut back by 7 bases and J by 9 bases.

This clonotype was observed many times. J is TRBJ1-6 and V is TRBV10-3; possibly TRBD1 for D (5 bases). Germline CDR1 ENHRY, CDR2 SYGVKD. The V end was cut by 7 bases, the J end by 10 bases, with 17 bases between. The CDR3 sequence is 14 residues long. The DNA of the CDR3 is TGTGCCATCACTCCGGGGCCCAAAGACTCACCCCTCCACTTT. Translated, it gives CAITPGPKDSPLHF.

With regard to this clonotype: This likely reflects a read error, since a far larger clone is one base away. The CDR3: CASSLPTGGRGSYEQFF. CDR3 nucleotide sequence: TGTGCCAGCAGTTTACCGACAGGGGGAAGGGGCTCCTACGAGCAGTTCTTC. This rearrangement joins TRBV28 to TRBJ2-1; 9 nucleotides align to TRBD1. Unmatched junction bases numbered 15, after V lost 2 bases and J lost 10 bases. This CDR3 has 17 amino acids. CDR1 is MDHEN and CDR2 is SYDVKM in the germline V gene.

In DNA, the CDR3 is TGTGCCAGCAGCTTAAGGGGGCCGGGTGAGACCCAGTACTTC. Amino acid sequence: CASSLRGPGETQYF. The rearrangement links TRBV7-2 to TRBJ2-5; 7 bases align to TRBD1. CDR3 size: 14 residues. Germline lookup yields CDR1 SGHTA and CDR2 FQGNSA. Losses at the gene ends were 2 bases for V and 5 bases for J; bases not matched to a gene: 5.

This clonotype was seen ten or more times. The chain is built from TRBV11-3 and TRBJ2-3; D is perhaps TRBD1 or TRBD2 (5 bases each). The CDR3 has 15 amino acids. Trimming shortened V by 1 base and J by 1 base, and 9 bases separated the two germline ends. Germline CDR1 SGHNT, CDR2 YENEEA. CDR3 DNA: TGTGCCAGCAGCTTAGGAGGGGTGCGCACAGATACGCAGTATTTT. Translating it yields CASSLGGVRTDTQYF.

This clonotype was observed at least ten times. This sequence joins TRBV15 and TRBJ2-5; 8 nucleotides match TRBD2. The CDR3 runs to 16 residues. CDR1 and CDR2 from the germline V gene are LNHNV and YYDKDF (reference sequence). The trim removed 3 bases at V and 5 bases at J, leaving 11 bases unmatched. The CDR3 protein is CATSSRGGWGDETQYF. In DNA form, the CDR3 reads TGTGCCACCAGCAGTCGGGGGGGGTGGGGGGACGAGACCCAGTACTTC.

This clonotype was observed many times. The rearrangement links TRBV27 to TRBJ2-3; possible D gene TRBD1, 5 bases. Per the germline V gene, CDR1 is MNHEY and CDR2 is SMNVEV (reference sequence). V lost 7 bases and J lost 2, with 19 bases in between. CDR3 length: 16 residues. CDR3 sequence (DNA): TGTGCCAGCACCTTGACCAGGGTCCGCGCCACAGATACGCAGTATTTT. Translated: CASTLTRVRATDTQYF.

This clonotype was found a few times. This chain joins TRBV19 and TRBJ2-3, with D maybe TRBD2 (5 bases). The CDR3 covers 15 residues. The germline V gene has CDR1 LNHDA and CDR2 SQIVND (reference sequence). Deletions cut 3 bases from V and 4 bases from J, with 14 bases between. In DNA, the CDR3 is TGTGCCAGTAGTATCCCCTTTCGCGGGCCAGATACGCAGTATTTT. Protein product: CASSIPFRGPDTQYF. The full variable domain, rest sourced from reference TRBV19 and TRBJ2-3, is DGGITQSPKYLFRKEGQNVTLSCEQNLNHDAMYWYRQDPGQGLRLIYYSQIVNDFQKGDIAEGYSVSREKKESFPLTVTSAQKNPTAFYLCASSIPFRGPDTQYFGPGTRLTVL.

This clonotype was seen a handful of times. The J gene is TRBJ2-1, the V gene TRBV7-8, with 9 bases identical to TRBD1. Losses at the gene ends were 1 base for V and 6 bases for J; bases not matched to a gene: 4. This CDR3 spans 15 amino acids. CDR1 SGHVS and CDR2 FQNEAQ come from the germline V gene. DNA of the CDR3: TGTGCCAGCAGCTTAGAGGGACAGGGAGGCAATGAGCAGTTCTTC. Its protein product is CASSLEGQGGNEQFF.

There are many counts of this clonotype. The chain carries TRBV7-2 and TRBJ2-2; the match to TRBD2 covers 7 bases. V trimming: 1 base; J trimming: 6 bases; junction bases outside the gene matches: 5. CDR1 is SGHTA, CDR2 FQGNSA, per germline. The CDR3 is 15 amino acids. The CDR3 protein is CASSLGGGTPGELFF. The DNA of the CDR3 is TGTGCCAGCAGCTTAGGGGGAGGGACCCCCGGGGAGCTGTTTTTT.

This clonotype has a count of ten or more. The chain joins TRBV5-1 to TRBJ2-3, with 9 bases identical to TRBD1. CDR1 is SGHRS, CDR2 YFSETQ, per germline. The CDR3 runs 14 residues. With 5 bases clipped from V and 13 bases from J, the junction kept 14 bases outside the gene matches. The CDR3 is CASREDITGGAEYF. CDR3 coding DNA: TGCGCCAGCAGAGAAGACATAACAGGGGGCGCCGAGTATTTT.

This clonotype was detected ten times or more. The chain recombines TRBV20-1 with TRBJ2-1; TRBD2 aligns across 16 bases. The CDR3 extends over 15 amino acids. Germline CDR1 and CDR2: DFQATT and SNEGSKA (reference sequence). The CDR3 DNA sequence: TGCAGCGTCGGGACTAGCGGGGGGGCAGGGGGAGAGCAGTTCTTC. Protein: CSVGTSGGAGGEQFF.

V usage is TRBV10-2 and J usage is TRBJ2-4; the match to TRBD1 covers 7 bases. CDR1 and CDR2 from the germline V gene are WSHSY and SAAADI. V gave up 6 bases and J gave up 2 bases; unmatched junction bases: 13. The CDR3 is 17 residues long. This CDR3 reads CASSTNRGGRSKNIQYF. In DNA, the CDR3 is TGCGCCAGCAGCACTAACAGGGGTGGACGATCCAAAAACATTCAGTACTTC.